This T cell receptor (beta chain) was recorded in a study of neurological immune-mediated disorders. Findings and limits, study-wide: Falling below healthy controls, multiple sclerosis showed the least TCR clonal expansion, while HTLV-1-associated myelopathy showed the most.

PBMCs numbering 2 million and stored at -80 C yielded the unsorted libraries. TCRdb analysed the 5' RACE reads with MiXCR anew, one entry per CDR3 protein. The sample lists more than 70,000 distinct CDR3 sequences; about 9.4% were seen once. This clonotype has a count of ten or more. Its antigen is unknown. In germline, CDR1 is DFQATT, CDR2 SNEGSKA (reference sequence). CDR3 size: 12 residues. Trimming pared 3 bases from V and 4 bases from J, leaving 9 bases between. V is TRBV20-1 and J is TRBJ2-5; D not certain. Material: PBMCs. The origin of this receptor is a man aged 35 to 55 in good health. DNA of the CDR3: TGCAGTGCTAGCCCCCCCCCAGAGACCCAGTACTTC. Translated: CSASPPPETQYF.